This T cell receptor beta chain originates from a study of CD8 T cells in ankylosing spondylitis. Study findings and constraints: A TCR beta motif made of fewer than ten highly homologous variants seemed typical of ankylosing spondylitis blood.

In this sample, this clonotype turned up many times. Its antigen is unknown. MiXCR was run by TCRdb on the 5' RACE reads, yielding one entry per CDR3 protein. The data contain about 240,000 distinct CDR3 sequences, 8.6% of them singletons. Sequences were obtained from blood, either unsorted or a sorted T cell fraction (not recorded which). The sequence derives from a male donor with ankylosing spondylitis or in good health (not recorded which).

CDR3 sequence: CSVRSGTQKLFF. CDR3 nucleotides: TGCAGCGTGAGGAGCGGGACCCAAAAACTGTTTTTT. This rearrangement joins TRBV29-1 to TRBJ1-4; a possible D gene is TRBD1 (5 bases). The CDR3 is 12 amino acids. Trimming left V 6 bases short and J 9 bases short, with 14 bases between. Germline V gives CDR1 SQVTM, CDR2 ANQGSEA.